The sequence of this T cell receptor beta chain was determined in a study of T cells in Graves' hyperthyroidism and ophthalmopathy (dated by TCRdb to about 2019). About the full investigation: Peripheral blood was sampled at the time of initial diagnosis, prior to any treatment. TCR V-J signatures able to tell the groups apart were searched for in a discovery cohort of 100 patients, of whom 40 to 45 had Graves' ophthalmopathy and some 60 had stable Graves' hyperthyroidism. Prospective prediction of ophthalmopathy was tested in an independent validation cohort of approximately 19 hyperthyroidism patients and some 17 patients who later progressed to ophthalmopathy. The 75 to 100 discovery patients were randomly split 7:3 into training and test sets. Thyroid tissue and blood T-cell repertoires from more than 5 Graves' hyperthyroidism patients were also compared in the study. Following sampling, methimazole starting at 30 mg daily was given to hyperthyroidism patients, and high-dose intravenous methylprednisolone was given to ophthalmopathy patients. The paper reports TCR Vbeta CDR3 sequencing of approximately 130 peripheral blood samples: 43 ophthalmopathy, about 75 hyperthyroidism and 17 progressor patients.

This clonotype came up many times. This clone's antigen is unknown. No per-base quality is available; no much larger clone lies one base away. Ophthalmopathy patients had moderately to severely active disease, Clinical Activity Score of at least 3, NOSPECS grade of at least 4, and duration under 3 months. Patients with uncontrolled infections, other autoimmune diseases, pregnancy or lactation were excluded. Diagnoses relied on clinical symptoms, serum thyroxine and TRAb, thyroid ultrasound and orbital computed tomography. PBMCs were separated from approximately 10 ml of fresh peripheral blood using Ficoll-Paque density gradient centrifugation. Total RNA was extracted using Trizol reagent, and RNA quality was assessed on an Agilent 2100 Bioanalyzer. CDR1 and CDR2, per the germline V gene, are MNHEY and SVGEGT. Including cysteine and phenylalanine, the CDR3 has 17 amino acids. The DNA shown is the 51-base CDR3, in frame from base 1. V ends up 1 base short and J 3 bases short, with an unmatched junction base count of 8.

The TCR beta CDR3 regions were amplified from the RNA transcripts. The first round of RT-PCR for the TCR CDR3 was performed with the HTBI primer set and the Qiagen OneStep RT-PCR kit. Libraries were constructed in a second round of multiplex PCR, after which size selection and purification were performed. Libraries were sequenced paired-end with 100 bp reads on an Illumina HiSeq2000. As for the authors' bioinformatics: SOAPnuke was used to process the raw data, removing reads that contained adapters or uncalled bases, had a mean Phred below 15, or lacked an exact match to the constant primer or identifier. COPE v1.2.5 was used to merge the high-quality paired reads, and each unique nucleotide sequence was defined as a clonotype. Clonotypes were aligned to IMGT TRBV, TRBD and TRBJ reference segments using MiTCR v1.1. The analysis included only V-J combinations with a frequency above 0.0001, which together covered 99% to 99.2% of the repertoires. A TCS score was defined as the ratio between F50 (clonal expansion) and ExV (chaos), using BLOSUM62-based TCRdist between CDR3 peptides within each V-J. Welch's t-statistics and random forest reduced approximately 520 V-J features to 10 to 15, which were used in a naive Bayes classifier (R e1071). TCRdb cleaned the public reads at Q25 with fastp, built clones with MiXCR and kept in-frame beta chains. CDR3 protein sequences are deduplicated, and each keeps its most common genes and DNA. These V and J calls rely on TCRdb rather than the paper's analysis. Present in this sample are over 500,000 distinct CDR3 sequences, 15% to 20% of which were seen just once. 29% of the sample is taken by the ten largest.

General study outcomes and caveats: Sample size was not statistically predetermined, and blinding of investigators to group allocation was not performed. In cross-validation, a model built on a 13 V-J signature told ophthalmopathy apart from stable hyperthyroidism with roughly 87% sensitivity and about 81% specificity, and in testing the same model reached 80%/75%. In validation, progression to ophthalmopathy was predicted by the model with about 70% sensitivity and nearly 75% specificity, a median of approximately 7.1 months before onset. Most expanded thyroid clonotypes (frequency above 0.001) were also found in blood, which suggests that blood repertoires may mirror thyroid immune responses.

The chain is assembled from TRBV6-2 or TRBV6-3 and TRBJ2-3; TRBD1 aligns with 9 central bases. The sequenced sample consisted of blood. The clonotype was recovered from a woman in her twenties or thirties with Graves' ophthalmopathy. The base sequence is TGTGCCAGCAGTTACTGGACACAGGGGGCGCAAACAGATACGCAGTATTTT. It translates to CASSYWTQGAQTDTQYF.